This TCR beta chain was documented in a study of blood T cells in healthy people across ages. This CDR3 spans 14 amino acids. V was shortened by 4 bases and J by 5 bases, with 9 bases between the two germline ends. Germline-derived CDR1 and CDR2 are SGHDN and FVKESK. Together with a sample-barcoded 5' primer, a J-beta primer mix was included in a second PCR lasting about 6 to 11 cycles. In TCRdb, the 5' RACE reads were re-called with MiXCR into one record per CDR3 protein. The sample carries about 1.4 million distinct CDR3 sequences, roughly 60% recorded once. Notes on the study in general: There was no known CMV status for donors, so expanded clonotype changes were possibly confounded.

Healthy Caucasians from Russia aged about 6 to 90 served as donors. A few counts support this clonotype. The antigen is not known. The J gene is TRBJ1-6, the V gene TRBV14; D gene ambiguous. The sample taken for sequencing was blood. The origin of this receptor is a young man in good health. CDR3 DNA sequence: TGTGCCAGCAGCCGTAAGGGCGATAATTCACCCCTCCACTTT. Protein sequence: CASSRKGDNSPLHF. The entire variable domain, with the rest obtained from reference TRBV14 and TRBJ1-6, is as follows: EAGVTQFPSHSVIEKGQTVTLRCDPISGHDNLYWYRRVMGKEIKFLLHFVKESKQDESGMPNNRFLAERTGGTYSTLKVQPAELEDSGVYFCASSRKGDNSPLHFGNGTRLTVT.